Listed here are 27 T cell receptor beta chains from one sample, sequenced in a study of blood T cell repertoires in COVID-19. Produced via immunoSEQ multiplex PCR; TCRdb's table is partial and in-frame only. The data show about 260,000 clones, 88% seen once. The sequencing input was peripheral blood. The receptors were sampled from a woman younger than 45 with COVID-19, enrolled during active disease.

This chain links TRBV5-1 with TRBJ2-3; maybe TRBD2 (6 bases). The V gene's germline CDR1 is SGHRS and CDR2 YFSETQ. Deletions cut 5 bases from V and 0 bases from J, with 10 bases between. This CDR3 region has 14 residues. The CDR3: CASREGPSTDTQYF. The DNA for the CDR3 is TGCGCCAGCAGGGAGGGCCCCAGCACAGATACGCAGTATTTT.

The gene calls are TRBV5-4 and TRBJ1-4, with 7 bases lining up with TRBD1. The germline V gene has CDR1 SGHNT and CDR2 YYREEE (reference sequence). The CDR3 has 13 amino acids. V lost 7 bases, J lost 7 bases, and 7 bases stayed unmatched. CDR3 sequence: CASAKGQREKLFF. As DNA, the CDR3 is TGTGCCAGCGCAAAGGGACAGCGTGAAAAACTGTTTTTT.

The gene calls are TRBV11-2 and TRBJ1-4; no reliable D call. Germline V gene data show CDR1 as SGHAT and CDR2 as FQNNGV. V was trimmed by 6 bases and J by 8 bases, leaving 13 bases between them. The CDR3 spans 13 residues. CDR3 amino acids: CASRPRAWEKLFF. CDR3 DNA: TGTGCCAGCAGACCGAGGGCCTGGGAAAAACTGTTTTTT. Filled out from reference TRBV11-2 and TRBJ1-4, the complete variable domain reads EAGVAQSPRYKIIEKRQSVAFWCNPISGHATLYWYQQILGQGPKLLIQFQNNGVVDDSQLPKDRFSAERLKGVDSTLKIQPAKLEDSAVYLCASRPRAWEKLFFGSGTQLSVL.

The chain uses TRBV18 and TRBJ1-5; D remains unclear. The CDR3 totals 15 residues. Per germline, CDR1 KGHSH and CDR2 LQKENI. Deletions cut 6 bases from V and 0 bases from J, with 12 bases between. In DNA form, the CDR3 reads TGTGCCAGCTCCCCCCCCGGTAATAGCAATCAGCCCCAGCATTTT. This codes for CASSPPGNSNQPQHF.

This chain uses TRBV5-1 with TRBJ1-1; a possible D gene is TRBD1 (5 bases). The CDR3 loop spans 17 amino acids. V dropped 0 bases and J dropped 4 bases, with 19 bases sitting between them. Germline V CDR1 and CDR2: SGHRS, YFSETQ. Written as DNA, the CDR3 is TGCGCCAGCAGCTTGGACGGTGGCAGGGTCGGGGGCACTGAAGCTTTCTTT. Protein sequence: CASSLDGGRVGGTEAFF.

The CDR3 loop reads CASSFSGVSYNEQFF. CDR3 sequence (DNA): TGTGCCAGCAGCTTTAGCGGGGTCTCCTACAATGAGCAGTTCTTC. The rearrangement joins TRBV7-2 to TRBJ2-1; 8 bases line up with TRBD2. There are 15 residues in the CDR3. V was pared by 3 bases and J by 0 bases, with 1 base of the junction left unmatched. Germline V gene data show CDR1 as SGHTA and CDR2 as FQGNSA. The full variable domain, completed using reference TRBV7-2 and TRBJ2-1, is GAGVSQSPSNKVTEKGKDVELRCDPISGHTALYWYRQSLGQGLEFLIYFQGNSAPDKSGLPSDRFSAERTGGSVSTLTIQRTQQEDSAVYLCASSFSGVSYNEQFFGPGTRLTVL.

This clone occurred once. The V and J genes are TRBV5-6 and TRBJ2-7; TRBD1 might be the D (6 bases). Germline values: CDR1 SGHDT, CDR2 YYEEEE. V was trimmed by 1 base and J by 3 bases, leaving 11 bases between them. There are 14 residues in the CDR3. CDR3 coding DNA: TGTGCCAGCAGCTTGTTGGGACAAAACTACGAGCAGTACTTC. Protein: CASSLLGQNYEQYF.

This clone has only one observation. The rearrangement joins TRBV24-1 to TRBJ2-1; 8 nucleotides line up with TRBD1. From germline, CDR1 is KGHDR and CDR2 SFDVKD. The trim removed 4 bases at V and 3 bases at J, leaving 7 bases unmatched. The CDR3 sequence is 16 residues long. The CDR3 sequence: CATSDPSGTGYNEQFF. DNA of the CDR3: TGTGCCACCAGTGACCCCTCCGGGACAGGCTACAATGAGCAGTTCTTC.

This clone was seen once. The chain joins TRBV5-6 to TRBJ2-3; 11 positions match TRBD2. J was trimmed by 3 bases and V by 0 bases; bases with no gene match: 0. CDR1 and CDR2 (germline): SGHDT, YYEEEE. The CDR3 length is 15 residues. DNA of the CDR3: TGTGCCAGCAGCTTGGGGACTAGCGGGACAGATACGCAGTATTTT. Translation gives CASSLGTSGTDTQYF.

The chain employs TRBV27 and TRBJ2-7; no clear D. Germline V gene data show CDR1 as MNHEY and CDR2 as SMNVEV (reference sequence). This CDR3 contains 13 residues. Deletions cut 6 bases from V and 2 bases from J, with 11 bases between. CDR3 region: CASRNPETYEQYF. Here the CDR3 DNA reads TGTGCCAGCAGGAACCCAGAAACCTACGAGCAGTACTTC.

This chain links TRBV28 with TRBJ2-7, with 10 nucleotides matching TRBD1. Trimming cost V 6 bases and J 3 bases; bases outside gene matches: 8. The CDR3 extends over 15 amino acids. The germline V gene encodes CDR1 MDHEN and CDR2 SYDVKM. For the CDR3, the DNA is TGTGCCAGCAGAGTTGGGACAGGGGATTTCTACGAGCAGTACTTC. Translated, it gives CASRVGTGDFYEQYF.

The rearrangement uses TRBV3-1 (or the pseudogene TRBV3-2) and TRBJ1-1, with D possibly being TRBD1 (5 bases). Trimming removed 4 bases from V and 11 bases from J, with 17 bases in between. Germline V gene sequence: CDR1 LGHDT, CDR2 YNNKEL (reference sequence). CDR3 length: 13 residues. The CDR3 nucleotides are TGTGCCAGCAGCCGACAAGGGGAACGACTGGCTTTCTTT. Its protein product is CASSRQGERLAFF.

The CDR3 bases are TGTGCCAGCCGGCGCGGGACAGGGTTCTCACCCCTCCACTTT. It specifies CASRRGTGFSPLHF. This chain links TRBV6-5 with TRBJ1-6, with TRBD1 matching 9 bases. The germline CDR1 and CDR2 sequences are MNHEY and SVGAGI. The junction had 9 bases not matched to a gene; V was cut back by 8 bases and J by 10 bases. This CDR3 contains 14 residues.

The V call is TRBV28, the J call TRBJ1-2; 10 bases map to TRBD1. Per germline, CDR1 MDHEN and CDR2 SYDVKM. The J segment lost 1 base and the V segment lost 6 bases, leaving 29 bases of the junction unmatched. CDR3 size: 23 residues. CDR3 bases: TGTGCCAGCAGACTTCCCCTCGGTTGGGACAGGGGACGTGGAGGGGCTTATAACTATGGCTACACCTTC. Amino acids: CASRLPLGWDRGRGGAYNYGYTF.

The rearrangement joins TRBV7-9 to TRBJ2-3; D is possibly TRBD1 (6 bases). Between the trimmed V and J ends, which lost 1 base and 5 bases, there was a span of 13 bases. This CDR3 is 15 amino acids long. CDR1 and CDR2 (germline): SEHNR, FQNEAQ (reference sequence). The CDR3, as DNA: TGTGCCAGCAGCTTAGGAGGGGCCAGGGGAGATACGCAGTATTTT. As protein: CASSLGGARGDTQYF.

The table lists this clone with many counts. The genes are TRBV28 and TRBJ1-1; 9 positions agree with TRBD1. V lost 5 bases and J lost 5; bases outside the gene matches: 6. The CDR3 totals 14 residues. Germline-derived CDR1 and CDR2 are MDHEN and SYDVKM. CDR3 in DNA: TGTGCCAGCAGTAACCACAGGGGGCGGACTGAAGCTTTCTTT. Its protein product is CASSNHRGRTEAFF.

This chain connects TRBV6-5 to TRBJ1-5; 9 bases match TRBD1. The CDR3 runs 14 residues. Per the germline V gene, CDR1 is MNHEY and CDR2 is SVGAGI. Trimming removed 7 bases from V and 8 bases from J; junction bases left unmatched: 9. The chain's CDR3 is CASTPDRGWEPQHF. The CDR3 DNA reads as TGTGCCAGCACTCCCGACAGGGGGTGGGAGCCCCAGCATTTT.

V is TRBV6-6 and J is TRBJ1-1; 8 nucleotides agree with TRBD1. Per germline, CDR1 MNHNY and CDR2 SVGAGI (reference sequence). V shed 6 bases, J shed 7 bases, and the junction held 4 bases outside the gene matches. This CDR3 is built from 12 residues. The CDR3 loop reads CASSPTGGEAFF. DNA for the CDR3: TGTGCCAGCAGCCCTACAGGGGGTGAAGCTTTCTTT.

The chain links TRBV7-2 to TRBJ2-7; 11 nucleotides align to TRBD2. Per germline, CDR1 SGHTA and CDR2 FQGNSA. J gave up 5 bases and V 0 bases, and 3 bases lay outside the gene matches. The CDR3 totals 15 residues. The CDR3 is CASSLASGRADEQYF. As DNA, the CDR3 is TGTGCCAGCAGCTTAGCTAGCGGGAGGGCCGACGAGCAGTACTTC. Based on the CDR3 plus reference TRBV7-2 and TRBJ2-7, the full variable domain is GAGVSQSPSNKVTEKGKDVELRCDPISGHTALYWYRQSLGQGLEFLIYFQGNSAPDKSGLPSDRFSAERTGGSVSTLTIQRTQQEDSAVYLCASSLASGRADEQYFGPGTRLTVT.

The gene calls are TRBV11-2 and TRBJ2-1; D is undetermined. V lost 0 bases and J 9 bases, leaving 6 bases between the germline ends. The CDR3 totals 12 residues. Germline loops: CDR1 SGHAT, CDR2 FQNNGV. The CDR3 sequence: CASSLEVGEQFF. The CDR3 region has the DNA TGTGCCAGCAGCTTAGAGGTCGGTGAGCAGTTCTTC.

This chain links TRBV29-1 with TRBJ1-1, with 7 bases identical to TRBD1. The germline CDR1 and CDR2 sequences are SQVTM and ANQGSEA. V lost 7 bases, J lost 4 bases, and 9 bases stayed unmatched. The CDR3 covers 13 residues. CDR3 nucleotide sequence: TGCAGCGCTCAGAGGGGGCTCGGCACTGAAGCTTTCTTT. The encoded protein is CSAQRGLGTEAFF. The full variable domain, with the rest looked up from reference TRBV29-1 and TRBJ1-1, is SAVISQKPSRDICQRGTSLTIQCQVDSQVTMMFWYRQQPGQSLTLIATANQGSEATYESGFVIDKFPISRPNLTFSTLTVSNMSPEDSSIYLCSAQRGLGTEAFFGQGTRLTVV.

The V gene is TRBV6-6, the J gene TRBJ1-6; 7 nucleotides align to TRBD1. Germline values: CDR1 MNHNY, CDR2 SVGAGI (reference sequence). The CDR3 consists of 14 residues. The ends lost 4 bases at V and 9 bases at J; junction bases unmatched: 6. CDR3: CASSFRGSRSPLHF. The DNA of the CDR3 is TGTGCCAGCAGTTTCAGGGGGTCCCGTTCACCCCTCCACTTT.

This chain joins TRBV6-1 and TRBJ2-5; 8 bases fit TRBD1. The germline gives CDR1 MNHNS, CDR2 SASEGT. The CDR3 consists of 15 residues. The V segment lost 2 bases and the J segment 4 bases; nucleotides outside the gene matches: 6. CDR3 region: CASSEFDRGSETQYF. The DNA for the CDR3 is TGTGCCAGCAGTGAATTCGACAGGGGATCAGAGACCCAGTACTTC.

The chain has TRBV28 and TRBJ2-7, with 7 nucleotides matching TRBD1. CDR1 MDHEN and CDR2 SYDVKM come from the germline V gene. V shed 6 bases and J 5 bases; nucleotides not matched to a gene: 7. CDR3 length: 13 amino acids. CDR3 nucleotide sequence: TGTGCCAGCAGCTTGAGGGGGCCCCACGAGCAGTACTTC. It is translated as CASSLRGPHEQYF. Looking up the rest from reference TRBV28 and TRBJ2-7 gives the full variable domain: DVKVTQSSRYLVKRTGEKVFLECVQDMDHENMFWYRQDPGLGLRLIYFSYDVKMKEKGDIPEGYSVSREKKERFSLILESASTNQTSMYLCASSLRGPHEQYFGPGTRLTVT.

The chain links TRBV6-5 to TRBJ1-2; TRBD1 matches 7 bases. This CDR3 region has 15 residues. The J segment lost 1 base and the V segment lost 6 bases, leaving 8 bases of the junction unmatched. Looked up from germline, CDR1 is MNHEY and CDR2 is SVGAGI. CDR3 loop: CASRFTGDINYGYTF. The DNA of the CDR3 is TGTGCCAGCAGGTTTACAGGGGACATTAACTATGGCTACACCTTC.

The chain links TRBV7-6 to TRBJ1-2, with D unresolved. Trimming left V 8 bases short and J 6 bases short, with 22 bases between. This CDR3 has 15 residues. The germline V gene has CDR1 SGHVS and CDR2 FNYEAQ. The CDR3: CASGATVTPFNGYTF. CDR3 coding DNA: TGTGCCAGCGGCGCCACTGTGACACCGTTTAATGGCTACACCTTC.

The CDR3 spells CASSARTSGTSSYEQYF. The CDR3 DNA sequence: TGTGCCAGCAGTGCCCGGACTAGCGGGACTTCAAGCTACGAGCAGTACTTC. The rearrangement uses TRBV27 and TRBJ2-7; TRBD2 matches 12 bases. CDR3 length equals 17 residues. Looked up from germline, CDR1 is MNHEY and CDR2 is SMNVEV (reference sequence). Trimming cost V 5 bases and J 3 bases; bases outside gene matches: 11.